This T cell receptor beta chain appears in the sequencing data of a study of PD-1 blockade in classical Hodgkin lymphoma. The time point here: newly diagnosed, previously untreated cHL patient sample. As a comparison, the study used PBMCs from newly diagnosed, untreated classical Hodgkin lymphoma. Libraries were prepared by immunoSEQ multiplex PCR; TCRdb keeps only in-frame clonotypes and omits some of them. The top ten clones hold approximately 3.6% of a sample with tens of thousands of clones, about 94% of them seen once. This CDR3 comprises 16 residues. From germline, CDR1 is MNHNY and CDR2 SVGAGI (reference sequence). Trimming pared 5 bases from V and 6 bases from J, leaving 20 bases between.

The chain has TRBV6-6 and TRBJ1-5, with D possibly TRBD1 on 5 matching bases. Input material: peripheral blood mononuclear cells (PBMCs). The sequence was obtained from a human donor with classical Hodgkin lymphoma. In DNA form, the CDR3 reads TGTGCCAGCAGTCCCCCGGGGCTCGCCCGACGTCAGCCCCAGCATTTT. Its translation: CASSPPGLARRQPQHF.